Shown below are 2 T cell receptor beta chains from a single sample sequenced in a study of naive and memory T cell subsets. Study outcomes and limitations: Especially in CD8 cells, naive repertoires contained a few larger clonotypes, possibly CD45RA-re-expressing memory cells.

No cognate antigen is known for these TCRs. The beta constant-region primer was an equimolar mix of two oligonucleotides covering TRBC1 and TRBC2. The ligated cDNA underwent four PCR rounds using SP2 and nested alpha and beta constant-region primers. MiXCR was run by TCRdb on the UMI-ligation and nested PCR reads, yielding one entry per CDR3 protein. The repertoire holds tens of thousands of distinct CDR3 sequences, with about 11% as singletons. Material: naive CD4+ T cells from blood. The origin of the receptors is a human donor in good health.

The chain has TRBV19 and TRBJ2-7; 7 positions agree with TRBD1. Per the germline V gene, CDR1 is LNHDA and CDR2 is SQIVND (reference sequence). The V segment lost 3 bases and the J segment 0 bases; nucleotides outside the gene matches: 5. The CDR3 extends over 15 amino acids. This CDR3 is CASSMGQWGSYEQYF. CDR3 bases: TGTGCCAGTAGTATGGGACAGTGGGGCTCCTACGAGCAGTACTTC. The full variable domain, in which reference TRBV19 and TRBJ2-7 provide the parts outside the CDR3, is DGGITQSPKYLFRKEGQNVTLSCEQNLNHDAMYWYRQDPGQGLRLIYYSQIVNDFQKGDIAEGYSVSREKKESFPLTVTSAQKNPTAFYLCASSMGQWGSYEQYFGPGTRLTVT.

There are a few counts of this clonotype. The CDR3 DNA reads as TGTGCCAGCAGTCGAGACACGGAAAACAAATCCTACGAGCAGTACTTC. Its protein product is CASSRDTENKSYEQYF. The gene calls are TRBV2 and TRBJ2-7, with D hard to call. This CDR3 region has 16 residues. Trimming cost V 5 bases and J 1 base, with 18 bases left between them. Germline V gives CDR1 SNHLY, CDR2 FYNNEI.